The sequence of this T cell receptor beta chain was determined in a study of T cell repertoires in ileal Crohn's disease. Study details: About half received postoperative treatment, some 10 with thiopurines and around 18 anti-TNF. Study-wide findings and caveats: Compared with non-smokers, active smokers at surgery showed more clonal expansions. Mucosal expansions were suggested to be mainly CD8 T cells. The median delay to postoperative endoscopy was 6.9 months.

Germline V CDR1 and CDR2: MNHNS, SASEGT. V lost 2 bases and J 3 bases, leaving 14 bases between the germline ends. CDR3 length: 15 amino acids. A word on this clone: Its antigen remains unknown.

Assay used: immunoSEQ multiplex PCR; TCRdb lists only in-frame clones, some missing. The sample holds under 15,000 clones, around four fifths seen once. Stated time point: neoterminal ileum biopsy at postoperative endoscopy, about 6 months after surgery. The sequence came from an adult with Crohn's disease. This chain links TRBV6-1 with TRBJ2-7; possible D gene TRBD1, 6 bases. The specimen was ileal tissue. In DNA form, the CDR3 reads TGTGCCAGCAGTGAAAGGTCAGGGGTTTTCTACGAGCAGTACTTC. This encodes CASSERSGVFYEQYF.